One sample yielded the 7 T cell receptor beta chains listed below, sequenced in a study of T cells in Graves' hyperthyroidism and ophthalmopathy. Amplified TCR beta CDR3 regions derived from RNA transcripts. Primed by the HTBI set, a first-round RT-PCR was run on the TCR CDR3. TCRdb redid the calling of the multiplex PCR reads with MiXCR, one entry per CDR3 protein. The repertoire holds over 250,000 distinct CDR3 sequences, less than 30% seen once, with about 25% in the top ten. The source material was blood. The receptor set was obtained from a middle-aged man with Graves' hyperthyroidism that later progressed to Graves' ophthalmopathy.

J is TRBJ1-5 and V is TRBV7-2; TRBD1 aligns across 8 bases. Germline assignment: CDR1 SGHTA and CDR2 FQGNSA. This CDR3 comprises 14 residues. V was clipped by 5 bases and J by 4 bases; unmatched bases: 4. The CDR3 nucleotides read TGTGCCAGCAGCGGGGGACAGGTAAATCAGCCCCAGCATTTT. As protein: CASSGGQVNQPQHF.

CDR3 amino acids: CASSSGRNQPQHF. For the CDR3, the DNA is TGTGCCAGCAGTTCGGGACGCAATCAGCCCCAGCATTTT. The V and J genes are TRBV27 and TRBJ1-5; maybe TRBD1 (5 bases). Trimming stripped 4 bases from V and 2 bases from J, with 6 bases between. CDR1 is MNHEY and CDR2 is SMNVEV in the germline V gene (reference sequence). The CDR3 length is 13 residues.

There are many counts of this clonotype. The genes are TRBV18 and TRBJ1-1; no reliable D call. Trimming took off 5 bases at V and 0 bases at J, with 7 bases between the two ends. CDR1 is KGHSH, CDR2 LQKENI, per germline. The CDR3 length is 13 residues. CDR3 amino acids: CASSTVVNTEAFF. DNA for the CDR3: TGTGCCAGCTCAACAGTTGTGAACACTGAAGCTTTCTTT.

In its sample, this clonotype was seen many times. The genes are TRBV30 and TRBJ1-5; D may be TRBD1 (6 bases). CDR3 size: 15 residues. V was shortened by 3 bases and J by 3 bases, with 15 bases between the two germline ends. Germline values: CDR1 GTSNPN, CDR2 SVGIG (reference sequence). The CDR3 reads CAWSPRYRDNQPQHF. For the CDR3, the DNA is TGTGCCTGGAGCCCCCGCTACAGGGACAATCAGCCCCAGCATTTT.

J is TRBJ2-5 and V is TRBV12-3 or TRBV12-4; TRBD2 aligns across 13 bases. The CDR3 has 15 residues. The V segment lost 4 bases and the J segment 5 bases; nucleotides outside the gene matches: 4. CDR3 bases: TGTGCCAGCAGTTCGGGGACTAGCGGGGATGAGACCCAGTACTTC. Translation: CASSSGTSGDETQYF.

CDR3 bases: TGTGCCAGCAGTTTCCAGCGGGACAACTTGAACACTGAAGCTTTCTTT. Residues: CASSFQRDNLNTEAFF. The chain carries TRBV28 and TRBJ1-1; D perhaps matches TRBD1 (6 bases). Germline loops: CDR1 MDHEN, CDR2 SYDVKM. The CDR3 contains 16 residues. V gave up 3 bases and J gave up 0 bases, with 14 bases separating them. Based on the CDR3 plus reference TRBV28 and TRBJ1-1, the full variable domain is DVKVTQSSRYLVKRTGEKVFLECVQDMDHENMFWYRQDPGLGLRLIYFSYDVKMKEKGDIPEGYSVSREKKERFSLILESASTNQTSMYLCASSFQRDNLNTEAFFGQGTRLTVV.

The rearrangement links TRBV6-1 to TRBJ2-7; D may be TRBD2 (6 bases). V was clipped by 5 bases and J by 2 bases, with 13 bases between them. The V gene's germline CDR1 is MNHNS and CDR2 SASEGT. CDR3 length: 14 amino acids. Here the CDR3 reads CASSTTPGAYEQYF. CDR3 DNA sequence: TGTGCCAGCAGTACAACCCCGGGGGCCTACGAGCAGTACTTC.